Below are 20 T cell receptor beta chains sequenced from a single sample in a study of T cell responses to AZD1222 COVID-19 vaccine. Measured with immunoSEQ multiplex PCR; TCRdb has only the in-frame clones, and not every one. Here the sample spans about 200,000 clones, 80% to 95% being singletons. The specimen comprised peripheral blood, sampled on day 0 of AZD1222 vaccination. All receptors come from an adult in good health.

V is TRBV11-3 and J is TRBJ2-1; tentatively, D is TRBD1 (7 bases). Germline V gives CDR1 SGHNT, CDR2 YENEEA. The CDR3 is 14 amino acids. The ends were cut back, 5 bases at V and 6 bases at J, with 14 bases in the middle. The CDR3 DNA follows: TGTGCCAGCAGCCCCCGCGGGACAGCCAATGAGCAGTTCTTC. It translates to CASSPRGTANEQFF.

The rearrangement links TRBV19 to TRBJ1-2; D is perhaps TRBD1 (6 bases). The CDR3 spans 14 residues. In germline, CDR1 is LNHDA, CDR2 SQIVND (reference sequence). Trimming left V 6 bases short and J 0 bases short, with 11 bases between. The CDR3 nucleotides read TGTGCCAGTAGGCAGGGGCCCACTAACTATGGCTACACCTTC. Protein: CASRQGPTNYGYTF.

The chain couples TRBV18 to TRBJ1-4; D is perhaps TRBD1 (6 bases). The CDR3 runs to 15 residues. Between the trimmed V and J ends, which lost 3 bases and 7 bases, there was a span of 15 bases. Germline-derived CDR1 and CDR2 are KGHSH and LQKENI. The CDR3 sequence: CASSPRQGGSEKLFF. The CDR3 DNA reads TGTGCCAGCTCACCCCGACAAGGGGGTAGTGAAAAACTGTTTTTT.

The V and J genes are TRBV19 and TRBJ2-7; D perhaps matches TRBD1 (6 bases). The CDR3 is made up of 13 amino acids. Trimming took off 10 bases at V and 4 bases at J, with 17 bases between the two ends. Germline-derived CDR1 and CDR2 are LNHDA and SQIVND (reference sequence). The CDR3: CATLGDNVYEQYF. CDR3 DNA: TGTGCCACCTTAGGGGACAACGTTTACGAGCAGTACTTC.

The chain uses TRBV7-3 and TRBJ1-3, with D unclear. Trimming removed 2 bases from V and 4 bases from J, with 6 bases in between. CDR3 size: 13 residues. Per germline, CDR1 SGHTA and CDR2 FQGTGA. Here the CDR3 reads CASSLSEGNTIYF. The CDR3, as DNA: TGTGCCAGCAGCTTATCGGAGGGAAACACCATATATTTT.

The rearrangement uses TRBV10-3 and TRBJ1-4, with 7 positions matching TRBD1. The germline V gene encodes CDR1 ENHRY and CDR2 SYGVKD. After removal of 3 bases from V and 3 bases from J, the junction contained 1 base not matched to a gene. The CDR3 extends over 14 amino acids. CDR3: CAISDGTANEKLFF. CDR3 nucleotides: TGTGCCATCAGTGACGGGACAGCTAATGAAAAACTGTTTTTT.

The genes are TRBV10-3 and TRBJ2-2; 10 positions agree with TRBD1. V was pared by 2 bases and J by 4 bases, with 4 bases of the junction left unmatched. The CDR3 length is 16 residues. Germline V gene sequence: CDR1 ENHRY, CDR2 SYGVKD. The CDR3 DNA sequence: TGTGCCATCAGTGAGCGCAGACAGGGGGCCACCGGGGAGCTGTTTTTT. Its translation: CAISERRQGATGELFF.

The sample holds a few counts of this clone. The chain's CDR3 is CASRRSTGVNEKLFF. The CDR3 DNA is TGTGCCAGCAGGCGGTCTACAGGCGTTAATGAAAAACTGTTTTTT. V usage is TRBV6-5 and J usage is TRBJ1-4, with D possibly matching TRBD1 (5 bases). Germline V gives CDR1 MNHEY, CDR2 SVGAGI. This CDR3 comprises 15 residues. V was shortened by 6 bases and J by 4 bases, with 15 bases between the two germline ends.

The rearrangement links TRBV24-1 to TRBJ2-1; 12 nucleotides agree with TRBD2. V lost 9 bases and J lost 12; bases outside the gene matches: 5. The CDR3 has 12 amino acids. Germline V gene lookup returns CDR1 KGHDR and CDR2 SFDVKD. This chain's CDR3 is CATALAGGRQFF. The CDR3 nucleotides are TGTGCCACCGCGCTAGCGGGGGGGCGGCAGTTCTTC.

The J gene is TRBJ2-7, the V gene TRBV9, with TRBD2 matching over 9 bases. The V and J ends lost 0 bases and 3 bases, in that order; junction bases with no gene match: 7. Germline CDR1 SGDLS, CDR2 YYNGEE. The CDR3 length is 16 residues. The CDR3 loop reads CASSVGGGGAVYEQYF. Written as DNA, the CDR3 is TGTGCCAGCAGCGTAGGAGGCGGGGGGGCGGTCTACGAGCAGTACTTC.

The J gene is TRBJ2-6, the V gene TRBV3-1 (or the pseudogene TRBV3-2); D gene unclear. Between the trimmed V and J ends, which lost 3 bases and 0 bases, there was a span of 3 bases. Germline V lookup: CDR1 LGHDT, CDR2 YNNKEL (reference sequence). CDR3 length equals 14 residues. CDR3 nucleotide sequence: TGTGCCAGCAGCCAGAGCTCTGGGGCCAACGTCCTGACTTTC. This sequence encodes CASSQSSGANVLTF.

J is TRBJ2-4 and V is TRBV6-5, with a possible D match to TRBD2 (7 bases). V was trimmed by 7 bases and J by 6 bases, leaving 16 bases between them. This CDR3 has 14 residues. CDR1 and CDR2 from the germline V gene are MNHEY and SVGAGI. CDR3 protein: CASTERGEGNIQYF. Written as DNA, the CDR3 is TGTGCCAGCACCGAAAGGGGGGAGGGAAACATTCAGTACTTC.

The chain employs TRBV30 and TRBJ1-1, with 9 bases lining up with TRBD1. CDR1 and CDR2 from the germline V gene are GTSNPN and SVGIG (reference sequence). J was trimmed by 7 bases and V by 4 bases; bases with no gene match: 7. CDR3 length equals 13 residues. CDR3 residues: CAWKTGGADEAFF. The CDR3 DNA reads TGTGCCTGGAAAACAGGGGGCGCGGATGAAGCTTTCTTT.

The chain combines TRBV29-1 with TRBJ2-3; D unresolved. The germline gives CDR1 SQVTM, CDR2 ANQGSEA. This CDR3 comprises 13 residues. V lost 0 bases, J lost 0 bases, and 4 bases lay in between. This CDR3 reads CSVEERSTDTQYF. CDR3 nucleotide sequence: TGCAGCGTTGAAGAGCGGAGCACAGATACGCAGTATTTT.

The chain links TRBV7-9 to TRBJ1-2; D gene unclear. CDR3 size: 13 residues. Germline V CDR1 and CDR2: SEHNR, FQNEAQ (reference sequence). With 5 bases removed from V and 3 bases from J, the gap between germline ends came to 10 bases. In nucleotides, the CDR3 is TGTGCCAGCAGCCCTTTGACGGACTATGGCTACACCTTC. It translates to CASSPLTDYGYTF.

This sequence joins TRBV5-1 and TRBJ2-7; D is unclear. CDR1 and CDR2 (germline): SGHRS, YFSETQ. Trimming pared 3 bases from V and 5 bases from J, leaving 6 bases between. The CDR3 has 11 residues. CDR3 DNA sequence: TGCGCCAGCAGCTCGGCCCACGAGCAGTACTTC. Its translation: CASSSAHEQYF.

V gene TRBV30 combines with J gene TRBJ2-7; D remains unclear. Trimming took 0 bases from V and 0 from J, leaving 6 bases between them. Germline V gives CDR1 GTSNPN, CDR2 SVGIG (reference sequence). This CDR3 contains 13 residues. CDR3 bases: TGTGCCTGGAGTGTACAAGGCTCCTACGAGCAGTACTTC. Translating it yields CAWSVQGSYEQYF.

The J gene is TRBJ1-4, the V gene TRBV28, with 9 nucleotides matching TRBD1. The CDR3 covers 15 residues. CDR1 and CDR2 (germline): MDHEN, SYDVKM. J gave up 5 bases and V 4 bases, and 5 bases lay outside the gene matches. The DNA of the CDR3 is TGTGCCAGCAGTTCCGCCGGGACAGGGAATGAAAAACTGTTTTTT. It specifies CASSSAGTGNEKLFF.

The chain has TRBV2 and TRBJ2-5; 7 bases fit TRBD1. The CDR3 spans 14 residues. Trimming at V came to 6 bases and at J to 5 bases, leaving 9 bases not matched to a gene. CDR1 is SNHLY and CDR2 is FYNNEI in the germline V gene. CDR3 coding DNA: TGTGCCAGCAGGGCAATAGGGGGCGGGGAGACCCAGTACTTC. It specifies CASRAIGGGETQYF.

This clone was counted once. This CDR3 reads CASSRGKGRMEAFF. In nucleotides, the CDR3 is TGTGCCAGCAGCCGGGGAAAGGGCCGTATGGAAGCTTTCTTT. This chain links TRBV3-1 (or the pseudogene TRBV3-2) with TRBJ1-1, with D hard to call. Trimming left V 4 bases short and J 8 bases short, with 17 bases between. The CDR3 consists of 14 residues. Germline CDR1 and CDR2: LGHDT and YNNKEL (reference sequence).